Here is one T cell receptor (beta chain) with its context. Its antigen is as yet unknown. Investigators made cDNA in eight separate reactions per sample. Reprocessing the 5' RACE reads, TCRdb reports a single entry for every CDR3 protein and omits DNA. The sample table includes over 200,000 distinct CDR3 sequences. The sample is drawn from a study of monozygotic twins with inflammatory bowel disease. Study results and limitations: Among the T cells, different subtypes could not be distinguished.

The CDR3 is 11 amino acids. The sequenced material came from blood. The receptor was derived from a human donor with ulcerative colitis or Crohn's disease, or a healthy co-twin of an affected twin (not recorded which). The chain has TRBV12-3 or TRBV12-4 and TRBJ2-1. Here the CDR3 reads CASGKYNEQFF.